The 24 T cell receptor beta chains below all came from one sample that was sequenced in a study of CD8+ T cells in alopecia areata. After isolation, RNA underwent reverse transcription to generate cDNA as the sequencing template. Sequencing was performed with immunoSEQ multiplex PCR; in TCRdb, only in-frame clones are kept and a portion is missing. The sample has fewer than 250,000 clones, less than 65% seen once. Treatment noted: oral pan-JAK inhibitor, 5-10 mg twice daily. The sample here was CD4+ T cells sorted from blood, taken at week 24, from a patient treated with tofacitinib. The receptor source for this set is a human donor with alopecia areata.

This chain uses TRBV29-1 with TRBJ2-4; D might be TRBD1 or TRBD2, each matching 6 bases. There are 13 residues in the CDR3. CDR1 is SQVTM and CDR2 is ANQGSEA in the germline V gene. Between the trimmed V and J ends, which lost 5 bases and 3 bases, there was a span of 11 bases. The CDR3 reads CSVPGGFKNIQYF. The CDR3 bases are TGCAGCGTTCCCGGGGGCTTCAAAAACATTCAGTACTTC.

The chain is built from TRBV2 and TRBJ1-6; D call uncertain. The V end lost 6 bases, the J end lost 7 bases, and 16 bases lay between the germline ends. CDR1 and CDR2 (germline): SNHLY, FYNNEI. The CDR3 is 15 amino acids. In DNA, the CDR3 is TGTGCCAGCAGACCCCCGCCACCCCAAAATTCACCCCTCCACTTT. Its protein is CASRPPPPQNSPLHF.

The chain links TRBV6-1 to TRBJ2-2, with D hard to call. Germline CDR1 and CDR2: MNHNS and SASEGT. The V end lost 5 bases, the J end lost 7 bases, and 11 bases lay between the germline ends. The CDR3 runs to 13 residues. Here the CDR3 reads CASSPSIVGELFF. For the CDR3, the DNA is TGTGCCAGCAGTCCCTCCATTGTCGGGGAGCTGTTTTTT.

The gene calls are TRBV2 and TRBJ1-2; D uncertain. This CDR3 is 15 amino acids long. V was clipped by 2 bases and J by 4 bases, with 14 bases between them. Germline lookup yields CDR1 SNHLY and CDR2 FYNNEI. The CDR3 loop is CASSEWVKQLYGYTF. Here the CDR3 DNA reads TGTGCCAGCAGTGAATGGGTAAAACAGCTCTATGGCTACACCTTC.

In this sample, this clone turned up a few times. The chain joins TRBV19 to TRBJ1-5; D ambiguous. The germline V gene has CDR1 LNHDA and CDR2 SQIVND (reference sequence). This CDR3 region has 12 residues. The ends were cut back, 7 bases at V and 2 bases at J, with 6 bases in the middle. The DNA of the CDR3 is TGTGCCAGTAAAGGGCGCAATCAGCCCCAGCATTTT. Amino acids: CASKGRNQPQHF.

The chain joins TRBV30 to TRBJ2-1, with D hard to call. This CDR3 is 16 amino acids long. Germline V gene lookup returns CDR1 GTSNPN and CDR2 SVGIG (reference sequence). V lost 2 bases and J lost 8, with 22 bases in between. As DNA, the CDR3 is TGTGCCTGGAGTAAAACCCGGGTCTTGGTACAGCATGAGCAGTTCTTC. Its translation: CAWSKTRVLVQHEQFF.

The rearrangement links TRBV19 to TRBJ2-2, with TRBD1 identical over 7 bases. The CDR3 length is 16 residues. V dropped 5 bases and J dropped 5; count of bases not matched to a gene: 11. Germline CDR1 is LNHDA and CDR2 is SQIVND (reference sequence). As DNA, the CDR3 is TGTGCCAGTAGTCAAGGGACAGTTGACGTGACCGGGGAGCTGTTTTTT. Translated, it gives CASSQGTVDVTGELFF. The variable domain in full, with the rest retrieved from reference TRBV19 and TRBJ2-2, is DGGITQSPKYLFRKEGQNVTLSCEQNLNHDAMYWYRQDPGQGLRLIYYSQIVNDFQKGDIAEGYSVSREKKESFPLTVTSAQKNPTAFYLCASSQGTVDVTGELFFGEGSRLTVL.

This rearrangement joins TRBV25-1 to TRBJ2-7, with TRBD1 matching 7 bases. This CDR3 has 13 residues. V dropped 4 bases and J dropped 9; count of bases not matched to a gene: 9. CDR1 and CDR2 from the germline V gene are MGHDK and SYGVNS. Here the CDR3 reads CASSGTGVVGQYF. CDR3 nucleotides: TGTGCCAGCAGTGGGACAGGCGTCGTCGGGCAGTACTTC.

This clone was recorded a few times. The genes are TRBV2 and TRBJ1-5; no clear D gene. The V end was cut by 4 bases, the J end by 0 bases, with 7 bases between. The CDR3 runs 14 residues. Germline V lookup: CDR1 SNHLY, CDR2 FYNNEI. CDR3 DNA: TGTGCCAGCAGTGCCAGTACTAGCAATCAGCCCCAGCATTTT. Translation: CASSASTSNQPQHF.

This clone appeared once. This chain uses TRBV15 with TRBJ1-1, with TRBD1 matching 7 bases. V shed 1 base, J shed 8 bases, and the junction held 10 bases outside the gene matches. Germline V gene data show CDR1 as LNHNV and CDR2 as YYDKDF (reference sequence). This CDR3 is built from 15 residues. CDR3 region: CATSRGLDRLKEAFF. The CDR3 DNA reads TGTGCCACCAGCAGAGGGTTGGACAGGCTAAAAGAAGCTTTCTTT.

V usage is TRBV19 and J usage is TRBJ1-5, with 10 bases aligning to TRBD1. Germline CDR1 and CDR2: LNHDA and SQIVND (reference sequence). There are 14 residues in the CDR3. The trim removed 9 bases at V and 4 bases at J, leaving 6 bases unmatched. The chain's CDR3 is CASRRDRGNQPQHF. DNA of the CDR3: TGTGCCAGCCGCCGGGACAGGGGAAATCAGCCCCAGCATTTT.

The chain uses TRBV5-1 and TRBJ2-5, with a tentative D call TRBD2 (5 bases). V was pared by 3 bases and J by 2 bases, with 14 bases between. The CDR3 runs to 15 residues. Germline CDR1 and CDR2: SGHRS and YFSETQ. CDR3 in DNA: TGCGCCAGCAGCTCCACCGGACGGGAACAAGAGACCCAGTACTTC. Translated, it gives CASSSTGREQETQYF.

The chain is built from TRBV30 and TRBJ1-6; 7 bases map to TRBD1. Germline V lookup: CDR1 GTSNPN, CDR2 SVGIG (reference sequence). Trimming at V came to 0 bases and at J to 14 bases, leaving 4 bases not matched to a gene. The CDR3 loop spans 12 amino acids. DNA of the CDR3: TGTGCCTGGAGTGTAGCACAGGGGACCCTCCACTTT. Protein sequence: CAWSVAQGTLHF.

V is TRBV29-1 and J is TRBJ2-3; TRBD2 might be the D (6 bases). Germline assignment: CDR1 SQVTM and CDR2 ANQGSEA. This CDR3 comprises 15 residues. V was trimmed by 3 bases and J by 0 bases, leaving 13 bases between them. The chain's CDR3 is CSVDSRLESTDTQYF. The CDR3 DNA sequence: TGCAGCGTTGATTCGCGACTAGAGAGCACAGATACGCAGTATTTT.

The CDR3 nucleotides read TGTGCCAGCAGCTTAGCGCTGGGCGGCAATGAGCAGTTCTTC. Translated: CASSLALGGNEQFF. The gene calls are TRBV7-2 and TRBJ2-1; D unclear. Trimming removed 0 bases from V and 6 bases from J, with 9 bases in between. The CDR3 consists of 14 residues. CDR1 SGHTA and CDR2 FQGNSA come from the germline V gene.

V usage is TRBV9 and J usage is TRBJ2-1; 10 bases align to TRBD1. Germline CDR1 is SGDLS and CDR2 is YYNGEE. CDR3 size: 16 residues. The V and J ends lost 0 bases and 4 bases, in that order; junction bases with no gene match: 4. This CDR3 is CASSVGTGGLYNEQFF. The CDR3 DNA reads as TGTGCCAGCAGCGTAGGGACAGGGGGTCTTTACAATGAGCAGTTCTTC.

The V and J genes are TRBV4-3 and TRBJ1-2; D is unclear. The germline CDR1 and CDR2 sequences are LGHNA and YSLEER. The CDR3 covers 13 residues. Trimming left V 0 bases short and J 8 bases short, with 10 bases between. The DNA of the CDR3 is TGCGCCAGCAGCCAAGATCTTACAGCAGGCTACACCTTC. Its translation is CASSQDLTAGYTF.

V and J are TRBV29-1 and TRBJ1-2; D is unresolved. The CDR3 runs 10 residues. The germline CDR1 and CDR2 sequences are SQVTM and ANQGSEA. Trimming cost V 3 bases and J 6 bases, with 5 bases left between them. Here the CDR3 DNA reads TGCAGCGTTGATTCCAATGGCTACACCTTC. This encodes CSVDSNGYTF. The full variable domain, with the rest looked up from reference TRBV29-1 and TRBJ1-2, is SAVISQKPSRDICQRGTSLTIQCQVDSQVTMMFWYRQQPGQSLTLIATANQGSEATYESGFVIDKFPISRPNLTFSTLTVSNMSPEDSSIYLCSVDSNGYTFGSGTRLTVV.

As concerns this clone: Other DNA sequences in this specimen translate into the identical CDR3. The chain couples TRBV29-1 to TRBJ2-5; 7 bases are shared with TRBD1. Germline V gene sequence: CDR1 SQVTM, CDR2 ANQGSEA. V shed 2 bases and J 2 bases; nucleotides not matched to a gene: 2. CDR3 length equals 13 residues. DNA of the CDR3: TGCAGCGTTGAAAGGGACAGACAAGAGACCCAGTACTTC. This gives the protein CSVERDRQETQYF.

This clone was found a few times. Distinct nucleotide sequences in the sample also encode this CDR3. This sequence joins TRBV15 and TRBJ2-5; D remains ambiguous. Germline V gene lookup returns CDR1 LNHNV and CDR2 YYDKDF (reference sequence). V was cut by 0 bases and J by 4 bases, with 6 bases left in between. This CDR3 region has 13 residues. The DNA for the CDR3 is TGTGCCACCAGCAGAGATCCGGGAGAGACCCAGTACTTC. This translates into CATSRDPGETQYF. Full variable domain (rest looked up from reference TRBV15 and TRBJ2-5): DAMVIQNPRYQVTQFGKPVTLSCSQTLNHNVMYWYQQKSSQAPKLLFHYYDKDFNNEADTPDNFQSRRPNTSFCFLDIRSPGLGDTAMYLCATSRDPGETQYFGPGTRLLVL.

V is TRBV29-1 and J is TRBJ1-1; possibly TRBD1 for D (6 bases). V was clipped by 6 bases and J by 4 bases, with 9 bases between them. Germline assignment: CDR1 SQVTM and CDR2 ANQGSEA. The CDR3 has 11 residues. The CDR3 DNA reads as TGCAGCGTACAGGGATTCACTGAAGCTTTCTTT. Its translation: CSVQGFTEAFF.

This chain connects TRBV9 to TRBJ2-7, with D possibly TRBD1 on 6 matching bases. Germline loops: CDR1 SGDLS, CDR2 YYNGEE. V was cut by 4 bases and J by 9 bases, with 20 bases left in between. This CDR3 spans 14 amino acids. CDR3 in DNA: TGTGCCAGCAGCCCTGGGGCAGGGGCGGAAGGGCAGTACTTC. It is translated as CASSPGAGAEGQYF.

The chain uses TRBV4-3 and TRBJ2-3, with D perhaps TRBD1 or TRBD2 (5 bases each). Germline loops: CDR1 LGHNA, CDR2 YSLEER. The CDR3 has 14 residues. V lost 1 base and J lost 2, with 7 bases in between. This CDR3 is CASSQGGTTDTQYF. The CDR3 DNA reads as TGCGCCAGCAGCCAAGGAGGGACCACAGATACGCAGTATTTT.

The genes are TRBV29-1 and TRBJ2-1; possibly TRBD1 for D (6 bases). This CDR3 has 13 amino acids. CDR1 and CDR2 (germline): SQVTM, ANQGSEA. V was shortened by 4 bases and J by 5 bases, with 12 bases between the two germline ends. The CDR3 nucleotides are TGCAGCGTTGGGGGGCCCCCCAACAATGAGCAGTTCTTC. The encoded protein is CSVGGPPNNEQFF.